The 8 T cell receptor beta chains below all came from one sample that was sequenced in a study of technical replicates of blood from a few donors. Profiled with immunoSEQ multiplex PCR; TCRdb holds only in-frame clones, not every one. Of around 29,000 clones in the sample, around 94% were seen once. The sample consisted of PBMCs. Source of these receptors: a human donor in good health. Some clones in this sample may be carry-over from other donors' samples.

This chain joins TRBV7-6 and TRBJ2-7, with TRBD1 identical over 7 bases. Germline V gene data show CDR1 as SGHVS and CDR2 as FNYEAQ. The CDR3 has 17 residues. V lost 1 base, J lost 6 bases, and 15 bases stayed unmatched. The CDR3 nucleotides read TGTGCCAGCAGCTTAGAAAGGGGGCGCTTTATAAAGGGCGAGCAGTACTTC. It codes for CASSLERGRFIKGEQYF.

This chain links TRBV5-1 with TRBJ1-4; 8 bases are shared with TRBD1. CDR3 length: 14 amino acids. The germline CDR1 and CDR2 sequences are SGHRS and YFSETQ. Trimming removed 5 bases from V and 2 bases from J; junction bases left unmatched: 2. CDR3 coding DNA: TGCGCCAGCAGTCAGGGGGCCACTAATGAAAAACTGTTTTTT. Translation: CASSQGATNEKLFF.

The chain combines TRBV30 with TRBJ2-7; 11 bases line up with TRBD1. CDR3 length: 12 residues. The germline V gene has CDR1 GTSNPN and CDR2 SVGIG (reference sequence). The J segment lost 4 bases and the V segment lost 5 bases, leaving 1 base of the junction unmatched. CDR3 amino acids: CAWGQGAYEQYF. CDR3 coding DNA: TGTGCCTGGGGACAGGGGGCATACGAGCAGTACTTC. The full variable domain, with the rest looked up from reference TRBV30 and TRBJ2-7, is SQTIHQWPATLVQPVGSPLSLECTVEGTSNPNLYWYRQAAGRGLQLLFYSVGIGQISSEVPQNLSASRPQDRQFILSSKKLLLSDSGFYLCAWGQGAYEQYFGPGTRLTVT.

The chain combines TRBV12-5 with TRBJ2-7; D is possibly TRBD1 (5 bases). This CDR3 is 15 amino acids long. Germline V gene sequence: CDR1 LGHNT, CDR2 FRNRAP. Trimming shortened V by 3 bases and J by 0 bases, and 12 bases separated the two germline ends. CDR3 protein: CASGFGASSSYEQYF. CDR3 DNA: TGTGCTAGTGGTTTTGGGGCGTCGAGCTCCTACGAGCAGTACTTC.

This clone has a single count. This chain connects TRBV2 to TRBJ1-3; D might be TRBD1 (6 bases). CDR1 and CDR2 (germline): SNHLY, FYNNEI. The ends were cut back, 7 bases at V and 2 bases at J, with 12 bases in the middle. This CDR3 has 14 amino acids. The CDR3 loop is CASIGQQAGNTIYF. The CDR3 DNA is TGTGCCAGCATCGGACAGCAAGCTGGAAACACCATATATTTT.

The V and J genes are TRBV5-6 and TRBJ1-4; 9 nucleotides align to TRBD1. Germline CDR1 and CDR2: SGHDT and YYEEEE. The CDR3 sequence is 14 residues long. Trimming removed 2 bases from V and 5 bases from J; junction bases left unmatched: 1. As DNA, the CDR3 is TGTGCCAGCAGCTTTGGGACAGGGAATGAAAAACTGTTTTTT. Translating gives CASSFGTGNEKLFF.

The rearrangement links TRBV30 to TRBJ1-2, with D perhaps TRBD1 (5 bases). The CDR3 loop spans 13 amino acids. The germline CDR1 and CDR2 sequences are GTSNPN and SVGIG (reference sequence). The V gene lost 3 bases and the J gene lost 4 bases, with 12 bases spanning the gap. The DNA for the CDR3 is TGTGCCTGGAGCAGGGCCCTACCCTATGGCTACACCTTC. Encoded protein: CAWSRALPYGYTF.

This CDR3 is CASSFGSAGELFF. In DNA form, the CDR3 reads TGTGCCAGCAGCTTCGGTAGCGCCGGGGAGCTGTTTTTT. The chain uses TRBV5-6 and TRBJ2-2, with D possibly TRBD2 on 5 matching bases. There are 13 residues in the CDR3. Trimming left V 2 bases short and J 6 bases short, with 8 bases between. Per germline, CDR1 SGHDT and CDR2 YYEEEE.